One sample yielded the 10 T cell receptor beta chains listed below, sequenced in a study of cytomegalovirus exposure and HLA in healthy donors. Use of 60 Vbeta and 13 Jbeta primers characterized the PCR. Assay: immunoSEQ multiplex PCR; the TCRdb copy retains only in-frame clones and omits some. The data contain approximately 170,000 clones, around 80% of them singletons. Sequencing was done on a sample of PBMCs. These receptors were taken from a human donor in good health.

The chain couples TRBV15 to TRBJ1-6, with D uncertain. The CDR3 is made up of 19 amino acids. Germline assignment: CDR1 LNHNV and CDR2 YYDKDF (reference sequence). Deletions cut 3 bases from V and 0 bases from J, with 18 bases between. In DNA, the CDR3 is TGTGCCACCAGCAGTATCCCGCGGGCGACGAGCTCCTATAATTCACCCCTCCACTTT. This codes for CATSSIPRATSSYNSPLHF.

Only a few counts were recorded for this clone. CDR3 DNA sequence: TGTGCCAGCAGCCTCCTCGCGGGGGGGTACCGGGAGCTGTTTTTT. Its translation: CASSLLAGGYRELFF. The rearrangement links TRBV13 to TRBJ2-2; 9 positions match TRBD2. CDR3 length equals 15 residues. Per the germline V gene, CDR1 is PRHDT and CDR2 is FYEKMQ (reference sequence). The J segment lost 9 bases and the V segment lost 5 bases, leaving 10 bases of the junction unmatched. Combining the CDR3 with reference TRBV13 and TRBJ2-2 gives the whole variable domain AAGVIQSPRHLIKEKRETATLKCYPIPRHDTVYWYQQGPGQDPQFLISFYEKMQSDKGSIPDRFSAQQFSDYHSELNMSSLELGDSALYFCASSLLAGGYRELFFGEGSRLTVL.

A few counts support this clone. The chain links TRBV5-4 to TRBJ2-1; D unresolved. This CDR3 is 13 amino acids long. Germline CDR1 is SGHNT and CDR2 is YYREEE (reference sequence). V gave up 4 bases and J gave up 4 bases, with 9 bases separating them. For the CDR3, the DNA is TGTGCCAGCAGCCCCGATAGATACAATGAGCAGTTCTTC. Its protein is CASSPDRYNEQFF.

The chain is built from TRBV6-7 and TRBJ2-1; 9 nucleotides match TRBD2. TRBV6-7 is given ORF status, its function remaining uncertain. The length of the CDR3 is 16 residues. After removal of 0 bases from V and 5 bases from J, the junction contained 5 bases not matched to a gene. In nucleotides, the CDR3 is TGTGCCAGCAGTTACTCTAGCGGGGGAAGACACAATGAGCAGTTCTTC. Residues: CASSYSSGGRHNEQFF.

This clone has only one observation. The V and J genes are TRBV5-1 and TRBJ2-5; D call uncertain. The CDR3 consists of 11 residues. Trimming cost V 4 bases and J 5 bases, with 6 bases left between them. CDR1 SGHRS and CDR2 YFSETQ come from the germline V gene. The CDR3 DNA is TGCGCCAGCAGCGTCCAGGAGACCCAGTACTTC. Translated: CASSVQETQYF.

The chain recombines TRBV9 with TRBJ2-3, with TRBD2 matching 9 bases. CDR3 length equals 15 residues. Germline CDR1 is SGDLS and CDR2 is YYNGEE. V shed 1 base, J shed 7 bases, and the junction held 7 bases outside the gene matches. CDR3: CASSVSAGGPNTQYF. The CDR3 DNA is TGTGCCAGCAGCGTAAGTGCGGGGGGGCCGAATACGCAGTATTTT. Together with reference TRBV9 and TRBJ2-3, the CDR3 gives the full variable domain: DSGVTQTPKHLITATGQRVTLRCSPRSGDLSVYWYQQSLDQGLQFLIQYYNGEERAKGNILERFSAQQFPDLHSELNLSSLELGDSALYFCASSVSAGGPNTQYFGPGTRLTVL.

J is TRBJ1-1 and V is TRBV20-1, with D perhaps TRBD1 (6 bases). The germline V gene has CDR1 DFQATT and CDR2 SNEGSKA (reference sequence). The CDR3 has 11 residues. The V and J ends lost 3 bases and 8 bases respectively, with 10 bases between them. The CDR3 here is CSASRTAEAFF. CDR3 coding DNA: TGCAGTGCTAGCAGGACAGCCGAAGCTTTCTTT.

This clone was seen a few times. V is TRBV11-2 and J is TRBJ1-2; no reliable D call. The V and J ends lost 5 bases and 7 bases respectively, with 11 bases between them. Germline V gives CDR1 SGHAT, CDR2 FQNNGV. This CDR3 spans 12 amino acids. CDR3 sequence reads: CASSPTSFGYTF. In DNA form, the CDR3 reads TGTGCCAGCAGCCCAACCAGTTTTGGCTACACCTTC.

The chain is built from TRBV5-1 and TRBJ2-5; TRBD2 agrees at 8 bases. Trimming took 1 base from V and 5 from J; bases not matched to a gene: 10. The CDR3 consists of 16 residues. CDR1 and CDR2 (germline): SGHRS, YFSETQ. The CDR3 loop is CASSLTRGALGETQYF. CDR3 DNA sequence: TGCGCCAGCAGCTTGACGCGGGGGGCACTCGGGGAGACCCAGTACTTC.

The V gene is TRBV9, the J gene TRBJ1-2, with D unresolved. V dropped 0 bases and J dropped 6 bases, with 15 bases sitting between them. Germline assignment: CDR1 SGDLS and CDR2 YYNGEE. The CDR3 totals 15 residues. CDR3 residues: CASSVGVAGGNGYTF. The CDR3 DNA follows: TGTGCCAGCAGCGTAGGGGTGGCAGGAGGTAATGGCTACACCTTC.